One and the same sample provided the 24 T cell receptor beta chains below, sequenced in a study of blood T cell repertoires in COVID-19. Some clones are missing from TCRdb's copy, which holds only in-frame ones; the method was immunoSEQ multiplex PCR. Found here are some 150,000 clones, approximately 81% of them singletons; the top ten hold 1% to 1.2%. The sample was peripheral blood. The receptors originated from a man aged 35 to 55 with acute or convalescent COVID-19.

This clone appeared a few times. This chain links TRBV5-4 with TRBJ1-1; D not certain. Germline CDR1 SGHNT, CDR2 YYREEE (reference sequence). Trimming shortened V by 0 bases and J by 0 bases, and 6 bases separated the two germline ends. This CDR3 region has 14 residues. The CDR3 reads CASSLAQMNTEAFF. In DNA, the CDR3 is TGTGCCAGCAGCTTGGCACAGATGAACACTGAAGCTTTCTTT.

In DNA, the CDR3 is TGCGCCAGCAGTCAATCAGCCGGGACAGGGGGCAAGGAGCAGTTCTTC. This sequence encodes CASSQSAGTGGKEQFF. The chain uses TRBV23-1 and TRBJ2-1; 12 bases align to TRBD1. TRBV23-1 is given ORF status, its function remaining uncertain. J was trimmed by 10 bases and V by 0 bases; bases with no gene match: 7. The CDR3 sequence is 16 residues long.

The genes are TRBV27 and TRBJ1-5, with D hard to call. The CDR3 has 16 amino acids. Germline CDR1 MNHEY, CDR2 SMNVEV (reference sequence). V gave up 2 bases and J gave up 4 bases, with 15 bases separating them. CDR3 DNA: TGTGCCAGCAGTTTAAACGGGGTCAGTTTTAATCAGCCCCAGCATTTT. Translated: CASSLNGVSFNQPQHF.

The rearrangement links TRBV10-3 to TRBJ2-5, with D possibly matching TRBD2 (5 bases). Germline values: CDR1 ENHRY, CDR2 SYGVKD. Deletions cut 0 bases from V and 5 bases from J, with 10 bases between. CDR3 length: 14 residues. The CDR3 is CAISESGGLETQYF. CDR3 nucleotides: TGTGCCATCAGTGAGTCCGGAGGATTGGAGACCCAGTACTTC.

This clone was picked up one time. The V call is TRBV5-4, the J call TRBJ2-4; TRBD1 might be the D (6 bases). Germline V gene data show CDR1 as SGHNT and CDR2 as YYREEE (reference sequence). The V end lost 4 bases, the J end lost 1 base, and 15 bases lay between the germline ends. The length of the CDR3 is 16 residues. As DNA, the CDR3 is TGTGCCAGCAGCCTTCGGGCAGGGGCGGCCAAAAACATTCAGTACTTC. Translating it yields CASSLRAGAAKNIQYF.

This clone was detected only a few times. The chain carries TRBV14 and TRBJ1-1, with D hard to call. CDR1 SGHDN and CDR2 FVKESK come from the germline V gene. Trimming stripped 1 base from V and 0 bases from J, with 9 bases between. The CDR3 consists of 15 residues. In DNA form, the CDR3 reads TGTGCCAGCAGCCAAGCTGGAGCTCTGAACACTGAAGCTTTCTTT. Its protein product is CASSQAGALNTEAFF.

The gene calls are TRBV7-2 and TRBJ2-1; 8 positions agree with TRBD2. The germline gives CDR1 SGHTA, CDR2 FQGNSA. With V trimmed by 4 bases and J by 2 bases, 4 bases remained unmatched. This CDR3 is 15 amino acids long. CDR3 DNA: TGTGCCAGCAGCTCTCGGCGGGGGGCCTACAATGAGCAGTTCTTC. Amino acid sequence: CASSSRRGAYNEQFF.

The V call is TRBV3-1 (or the pseudogene TRBV3-2), the J call TRBJ2-7; D may be TRBD1 (6 bases). Germline assignment: CDR1 LGHDT and CDR2 YNNKEL (reference sequence). This CDR3 is 16 amino acids long. V was trimmed by 1 base and J by 3 bases, leaving 16 bases between them. The CDR3 sequence is CASSQGGRTENYEQYF. The CDR3 DNA follows: TGTGCCAGCAGCCAAGGGGGACGGACAGAAAACTACGAGCAGTACTTC.

The chain is built from TRBV11-1 and TRBJ1-1, with D maybe TRBD1 (5 bases). The CDR3 covers 15 residues. V dropped 1 base and J dropped 3 bases, with 12 bases sitting between them. CDR1 and CDR2 from the germline V gene are SGHAT and FQDESV (reference sequence). CDR3 residues: CASSLGQPGDTEAFF. The CDR3 DNA reads TGTGCCAGCAGCTTAGGTCAGCCGGGGGACACTGAAGCTTTCTTT.

The chain is built from TRBV28 and TRBJ1-1; 9 positions match TRBD1. The germline gives CDR1 MDHEN, CDR2 SYDVKM. The length of the CDR3 is 15 residues. J lost 4 bases, V lost 7 bases, and 10 bases had no gene match. Here the CDR3 DNA reads TGTGCCAGCATCAGAACAGGGGGCGCGGTCACTGAAGCTTTCTTT. It is translated as CASIRTGGAVTEAFF.

The chain is built from TRBV12-3 or TRBV12-4 and TRBJ1-1; D ambiguous. With 5 bases removed from V and 2 bases from J, the gap between germline ends came to 3 bases. This CDR3 is 11 amino acids long. The CDR3 protein is CASSTNTEAFF. Here the CDR3 DNA reads TGTGCCAGCAGTACTAACACTGAAGCTTTCTTT.

This rearrangement joins TRBV30 to TRBJ1-2; D gene unclear. Germline assignment: CDR1 GTSNPN and CDR2 SVGIG (reference sequence). V gave up 0 bases and J gave up 0 bases, with 8 bases separating them. The CDR3 covers 14 residues. This CDR3 reads CAWSVTFSNYGYTF. The DNA for the CDR3 is TGTGCCTGGAGTGTTACATTCTCTAACTATGGCTACACCTTC.

This chain connects TRBV7-2 to TRBJ2-1, with TRBD2 identical over 13 bases. V lost 0 bases to trimming and J lost 6 bases; unmatched junction nucleotides: 2. CDR3 size: 16 residues. The germline gives CDR1 SGHTA, CDR2 FQGNSA. The CDR3, as DNA: TGTGCCAGCAGCTTAGCGGGACTAGCGGGATCCAATGAGCAGTTCTTC. This gives the protein CASSLAGLAGSNEQFF.

This chain connects TRBV6-5 to TRBJ2-2, with TRBD1 identical over 8 bases. The CDR3 is 15 amino acids. The germline CDR1 and CDR2 sequences are MNHEY and SVGAGI. The trim removed 5 bases at V and 1 base at J, leaving 3 bases unmatched. In DNA, the CDR3 is TGTGCCAGCAGTCCCGGGACAGGGAACACCGGGGAGCTGTTTTTT. Amino acid sequence: CASSPGTGNTGELFF.

The V gene is TRBV27, the J gene TRBJ1-5, with no clear D. CDR3 size: 14 residues. Trimming stripped 4 bases from V and 0 bases from J, with 7 bases between. From germline, CDR1 is MNHEY and CDR2 SMNVEV (reference sequence). The DNA of the CDR3 is TGTGCCAGCAGTTATTCCGGTAGCAATCAGCCCCAGCATTTT. This translates into CASSYSGSNQPQHF.

The V and J genes are TRBV28 and TRBJ1-1; D remains ambiguous. V was trimmed by 3 bases and J by 2 bases, leaving 4 bases between them. The CDR3 is 12 residues long. Germline CDR1 reads MDHEN; CDR2 reads SYDVKM. In DNA form, the CDR3 reads TGTGCCAGCAGTTTGTCAAACACTGAAGCTTTCTTT. It encodes CASSLSNTEAFF.

This chain links TRBV5-4 with TRBJ1-6; TRBD1 is a possible D gene (5 bases). Germline values: CDR1 SGHNT, CDR2 YYREEE (reference sequence). The CDR3 has 15 amino acids. The V end lost 0 bases, the J end lost 9 bases, and 13 bases lay between the germline ends. CDR3 sequence reads: CASSLDRGGTSPLHF. Written as DNA, the CDR3 is TGTGCCAGCAGCTTGGATCGGGGGGGAACTTCACCCCTCCACTTT.

The chain uses TRBV5-6 and TRBJ1-5; 7 bases map to TRBD1. This CDR3 is built from 16 residues. Germline V CDR1 and CDR2: SGHDT, YYEEEE. Trimming cost V 0 bases and J 0 bases; bases outside gene matches: 3. CDR3 bases: TGTGCCAGCAGCTTGGGTAGGACAGGTAGCAATCAGCCCCAGCATTTT. As protein: CASSLGRTGSNQPQHF.

This clone was recorded only once. The chain employs TRBV28 and TRBJ2-7, with D tentatively TRBD2 (6 bases). V lost 4 bases and J 3 bases, leaving 7 bases between the germline ends. The CDR3 has 12 residues. Germline V CDR1 and CDR2: MDHEN, SYDVKM. In DNA, the CDR3 is TGTGCCAGCAGTTCGGGAGTCTACGAGCAGTACTTC. This translates into CASSSGVYEQYF.

The chain joins TRBV30 to TRBJ2-7; 7 nucleotides match TRBD1. CDR3 size: 17 residues. Germline trimming cut 2 bases from V and 1 base from J; bases unmatched to any gene: 14. The germline V gene encodes CDR1 GTSNPN and CDR2 SVGIG (reference sequence). CDR3 sequence reads: CAWSRLQRGQGSYEQYF. CDR3 DNA sequence: TGTGCCTGGAGTAGATTACAGAGGGGGCAAGGTTCCTACGAGCAGTACTTC.

The CDR3 sequence is CASSLGTGGNSPLHF. CDR3 DNA: TGTGCCAGCAGCTTGGGGACAGGGGGAAATTCACCCCTCCACTTT. This rearrangement joins TRBV9 to TRBJ1-6, with 11 bases matching TRBD1. The CDR3 runs to 15 residues. Trimming took 4 bases from V and 7 from J; bases not matched to a gene: 4. Germline CDR1 reads SGDLS; CDR2 reads YYNGEE.

This clone was seen only once. CDR3 bases: TGCGCCAGCAGCTCGGGGGGGGCCTACGAGCAGTACTTC. As protein: CASSSGGAYEQYF. This chain uses TRBV5-1 with TRBJ2-7, with 8 bases aligning to TRBD2. The germline gives CDR1 SGHRS, CDR2 YFSETQ. With 3 bases clipped from V and 2 bases from J, the junction kept 1 base outside the gene matches. The CDR3 sequence is 13 residues long.

J is TRBJ2-5 and V is TRBV30; D perhaps matches TRBD2 (5 bases). V gave up 2 bases and J gave up 4 bases, with 11 bases separating them. This CDR3 contains 13 residues. The germline CDR1 and CDR2 sequences are GTSNPN and SVGIG (reference sequence). The CDR3, as DNA: TGTGCCTGGAGTCGAACTAGTCTAGAGACCCAGTACTTC. Protein product: CAWSRTSLETQYF.

This sequence joins TRBV12-5 and TRBJ2-2; possible D gene TRBD2, 6 bases. V lost 5 bases to trimming and J lost 1 base, with 11 bases between them. Germline lookup yields CDR1 LGHNT and CDR2 FRNRAP. The CDR3 runs 15 residues. As DNA, the CDR3 is TGTGCTAGTGGTCCGGGACTCAGGAACACCGGGGAGCTGTTTTTT. It codes for CASGPGLRNTGELFF.